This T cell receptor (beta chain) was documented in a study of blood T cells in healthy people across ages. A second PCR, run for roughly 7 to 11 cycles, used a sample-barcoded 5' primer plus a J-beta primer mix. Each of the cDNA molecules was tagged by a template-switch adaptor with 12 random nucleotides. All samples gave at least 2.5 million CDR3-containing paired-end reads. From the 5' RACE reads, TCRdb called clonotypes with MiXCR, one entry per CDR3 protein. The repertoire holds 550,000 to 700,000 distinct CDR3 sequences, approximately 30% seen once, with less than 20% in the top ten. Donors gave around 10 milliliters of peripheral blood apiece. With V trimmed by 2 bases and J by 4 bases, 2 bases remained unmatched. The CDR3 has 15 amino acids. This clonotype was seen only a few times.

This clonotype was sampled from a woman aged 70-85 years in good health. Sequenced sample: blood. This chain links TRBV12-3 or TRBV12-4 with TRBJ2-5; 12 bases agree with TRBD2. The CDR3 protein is CASSLWTSGVETQYF. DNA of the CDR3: TGTGCCAGCAGTTTATGGACTAGCGGGGTAGAGACCCAGTACTTC.